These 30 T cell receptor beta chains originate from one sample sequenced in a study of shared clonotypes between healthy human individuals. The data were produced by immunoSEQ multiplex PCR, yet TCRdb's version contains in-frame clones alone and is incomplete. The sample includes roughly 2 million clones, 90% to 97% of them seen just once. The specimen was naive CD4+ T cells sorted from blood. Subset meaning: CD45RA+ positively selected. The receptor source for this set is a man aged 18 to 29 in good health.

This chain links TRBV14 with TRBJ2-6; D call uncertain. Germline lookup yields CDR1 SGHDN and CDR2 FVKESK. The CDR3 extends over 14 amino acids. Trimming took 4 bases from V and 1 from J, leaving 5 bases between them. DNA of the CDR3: TGTGCCAGCAGCCCGAAGTCTGGGGCCAACGTCCTGACTTTC. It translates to CASSPKSGANVLTF.

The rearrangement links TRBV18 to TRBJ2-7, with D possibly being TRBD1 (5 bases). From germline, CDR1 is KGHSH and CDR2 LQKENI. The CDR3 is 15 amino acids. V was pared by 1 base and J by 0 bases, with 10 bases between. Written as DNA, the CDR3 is TGTGCCAGCTCACCACGGGGCCCGAGCTCCTACGAGCAGTACTTC. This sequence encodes CASSPRGPSSYEQYF.

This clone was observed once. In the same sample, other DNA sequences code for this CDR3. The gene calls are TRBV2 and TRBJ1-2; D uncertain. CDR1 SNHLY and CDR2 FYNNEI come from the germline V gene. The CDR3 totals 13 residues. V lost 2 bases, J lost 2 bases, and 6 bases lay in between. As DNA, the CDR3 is TGTGCCAGCAGTGAAAGGGCAAACTATGGCTACACCTTC. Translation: CASSERANYGYTF.

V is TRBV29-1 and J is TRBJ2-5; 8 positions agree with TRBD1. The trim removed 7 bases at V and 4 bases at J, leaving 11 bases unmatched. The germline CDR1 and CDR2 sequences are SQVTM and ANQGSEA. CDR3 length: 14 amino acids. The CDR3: CSGEKTGGGETQYF. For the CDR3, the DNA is TGCAGCGGAGAAAAAACAGGGGGAGGAGAGACCCAGTACTTC.

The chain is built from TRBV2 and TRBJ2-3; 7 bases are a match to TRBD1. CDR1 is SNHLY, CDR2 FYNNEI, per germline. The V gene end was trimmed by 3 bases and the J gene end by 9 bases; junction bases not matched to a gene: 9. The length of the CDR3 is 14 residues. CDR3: CASSETTGVNTQYF. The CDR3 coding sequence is TGTGCCAGCAGTGAGACCACAGGGGTTAACACGCAGTATTTT.

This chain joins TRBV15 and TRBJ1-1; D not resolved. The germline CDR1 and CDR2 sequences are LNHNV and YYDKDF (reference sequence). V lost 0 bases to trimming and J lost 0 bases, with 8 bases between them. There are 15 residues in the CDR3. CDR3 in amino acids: CATSRDQALNTEAFF. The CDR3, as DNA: TGTGCCACCAGCAGAGATCAAGCCCTGAACACTGAAGCTTTCTTT.

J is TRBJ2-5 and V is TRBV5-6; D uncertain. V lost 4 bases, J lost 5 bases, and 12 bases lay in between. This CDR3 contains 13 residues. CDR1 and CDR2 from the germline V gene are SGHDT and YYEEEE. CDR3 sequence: CASSRAISETQYF. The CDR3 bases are TGTGCCAGCAGCCGGGCAATATCGGAGACCCAGTACTTC.

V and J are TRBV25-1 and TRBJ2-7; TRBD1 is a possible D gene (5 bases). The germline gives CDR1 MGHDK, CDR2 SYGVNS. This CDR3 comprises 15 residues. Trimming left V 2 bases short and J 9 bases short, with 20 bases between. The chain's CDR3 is CASSEPSLDHRGQYF. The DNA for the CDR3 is TGTGCCAGCAGTGAACCCTCCCTGGACCATAGGGGGCAGTACTTC.

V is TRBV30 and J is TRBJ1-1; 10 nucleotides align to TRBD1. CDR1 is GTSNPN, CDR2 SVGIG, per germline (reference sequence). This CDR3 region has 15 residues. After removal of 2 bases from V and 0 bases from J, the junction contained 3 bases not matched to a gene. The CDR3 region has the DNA TGTGCCTGGAGTAGACAGGGGGCTTTGAACACTGAAGCTTTCTTT. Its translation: CAWSRQGALNTEAFF.

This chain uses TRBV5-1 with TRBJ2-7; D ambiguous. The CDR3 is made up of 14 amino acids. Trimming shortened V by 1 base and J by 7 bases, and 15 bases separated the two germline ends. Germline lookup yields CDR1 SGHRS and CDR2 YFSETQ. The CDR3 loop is CASSLSPPAEEQYF. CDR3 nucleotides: TGCGCCAGCAGCTTGAGCCCCCCGGCCGAAGAGCAGTACTTC.

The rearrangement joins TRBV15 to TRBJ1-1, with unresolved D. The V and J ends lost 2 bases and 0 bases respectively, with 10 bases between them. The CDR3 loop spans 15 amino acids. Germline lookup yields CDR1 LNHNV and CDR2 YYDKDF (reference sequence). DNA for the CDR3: TGTGCCACCAGCAGATTCCAGCAGATGAACACTGAAGCTTTCTTT. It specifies CATSRFQQMNTEAFF.

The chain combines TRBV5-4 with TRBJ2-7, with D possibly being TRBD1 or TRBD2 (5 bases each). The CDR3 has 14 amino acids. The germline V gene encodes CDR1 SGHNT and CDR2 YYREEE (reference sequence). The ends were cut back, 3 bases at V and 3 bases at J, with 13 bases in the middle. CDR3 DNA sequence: TGTGCCAGCAGCTCCTGGGACCCTAACTACGAGCAGTACTTC. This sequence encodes CASSSWDPNYEQYF.

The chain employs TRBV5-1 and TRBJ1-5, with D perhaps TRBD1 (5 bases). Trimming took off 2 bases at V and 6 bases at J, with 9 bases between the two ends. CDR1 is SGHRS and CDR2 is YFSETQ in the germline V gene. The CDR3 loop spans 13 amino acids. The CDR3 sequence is CASSFSGSQPQHF. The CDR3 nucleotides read TGCGCCAGCAGCTTCTCAGGGAGTCAGCCCCAGCATTTT. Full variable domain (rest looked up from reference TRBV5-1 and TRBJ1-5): KAGVTQTPRYLIKTRGQQVTLSCSPISGHRSVSWYQQTPGQGLQFLFEYFSETQRNKGNFPGRFSGRQFSNSRSEMNVSTLELGDSALYLCASSFSGSQPQHFGDGTRLSIL.

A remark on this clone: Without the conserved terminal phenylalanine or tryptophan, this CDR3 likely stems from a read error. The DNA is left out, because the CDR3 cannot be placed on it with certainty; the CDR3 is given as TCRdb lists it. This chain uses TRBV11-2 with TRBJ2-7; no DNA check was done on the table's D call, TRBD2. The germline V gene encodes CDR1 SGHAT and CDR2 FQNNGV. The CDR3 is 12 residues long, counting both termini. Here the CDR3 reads CASSYPGLAGTI.

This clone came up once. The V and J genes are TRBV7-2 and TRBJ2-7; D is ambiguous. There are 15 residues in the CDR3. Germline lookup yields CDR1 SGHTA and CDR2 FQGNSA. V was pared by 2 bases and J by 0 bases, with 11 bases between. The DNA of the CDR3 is TGTGCCAGCAGCTTATCCGCCCAAACCTCCTACGAGCAGTACTTC. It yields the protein CASSLSAQTSYEQYF.

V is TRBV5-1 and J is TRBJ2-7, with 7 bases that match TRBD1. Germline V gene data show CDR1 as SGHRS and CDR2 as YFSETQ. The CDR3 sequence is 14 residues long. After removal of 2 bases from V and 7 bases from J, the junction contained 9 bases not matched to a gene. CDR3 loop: CASSFDREIREQYF. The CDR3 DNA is TGCGCCAGCAGCTTCGACAGGGAGATAAGGGAGCAGTACTTC.

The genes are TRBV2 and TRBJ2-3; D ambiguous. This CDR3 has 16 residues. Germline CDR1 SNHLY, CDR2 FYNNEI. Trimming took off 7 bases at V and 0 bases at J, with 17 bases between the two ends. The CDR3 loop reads CASTVFGPESTDTQYF. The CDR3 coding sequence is TGTGCCAGCACGGTATTCGGGCCCGAAAGCACAGATACGCAGTATTTT.

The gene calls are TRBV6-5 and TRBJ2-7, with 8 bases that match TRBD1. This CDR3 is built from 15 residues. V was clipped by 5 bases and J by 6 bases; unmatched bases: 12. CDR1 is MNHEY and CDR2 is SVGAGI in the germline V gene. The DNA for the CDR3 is TGTGCCAGCAGTCGAGGGGGACAGGTATCCCTCGAGCAGTACTTC. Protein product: CASSRGGQVSLEQYF.

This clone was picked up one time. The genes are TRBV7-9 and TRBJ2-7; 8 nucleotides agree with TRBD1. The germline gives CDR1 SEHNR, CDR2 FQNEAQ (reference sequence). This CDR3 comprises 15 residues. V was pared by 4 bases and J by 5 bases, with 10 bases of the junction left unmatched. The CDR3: CASSYVTGASDEQYF. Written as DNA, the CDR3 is TGTGCCAGCAGCTATGTGACAGGGGCCTCAGACGAGCAGTACTTC.

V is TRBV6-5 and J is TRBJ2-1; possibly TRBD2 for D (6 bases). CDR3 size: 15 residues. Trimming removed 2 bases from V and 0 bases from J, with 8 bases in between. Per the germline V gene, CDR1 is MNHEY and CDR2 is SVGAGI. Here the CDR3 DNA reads TGTGCCAGCAGTTACAGCGGGCCCTCCTACAATGAGCAGTTCTTC. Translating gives CASSYSGPSYNEQFF.

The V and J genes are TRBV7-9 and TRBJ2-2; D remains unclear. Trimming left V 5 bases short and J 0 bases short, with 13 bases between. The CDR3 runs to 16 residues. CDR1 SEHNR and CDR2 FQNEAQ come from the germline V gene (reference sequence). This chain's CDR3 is CASSLGFRSNTGELFF. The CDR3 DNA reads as TGTGCCAGCAGCCTTGGGTTCAGGTCGAACACCGGGGAGCTGTTTTTT.

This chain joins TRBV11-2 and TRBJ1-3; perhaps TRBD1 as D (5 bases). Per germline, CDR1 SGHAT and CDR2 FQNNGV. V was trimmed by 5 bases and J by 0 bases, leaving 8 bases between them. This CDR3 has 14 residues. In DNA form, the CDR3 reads TGTGCCAGCAGCGGGGGGTACTCTGGAAACACCATATATTTT. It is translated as CASSGGYSGNTIYF.

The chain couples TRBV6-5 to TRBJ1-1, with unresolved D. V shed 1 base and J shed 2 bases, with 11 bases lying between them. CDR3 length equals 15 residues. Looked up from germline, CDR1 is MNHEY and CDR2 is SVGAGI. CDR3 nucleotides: TGTGCCAGCAGTTACTGGGGAAGGATAAACACTGAAGCTTTCTTT. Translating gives CASSYWGRINTEAFF.

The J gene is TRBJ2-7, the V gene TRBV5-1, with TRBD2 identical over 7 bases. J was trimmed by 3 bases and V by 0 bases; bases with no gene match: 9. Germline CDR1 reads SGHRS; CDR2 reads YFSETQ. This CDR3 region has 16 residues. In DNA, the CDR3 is TGCGCCAGCAGCTTGGTCGGTCCAGCGGGAAACTACGAGCAGTACTTC. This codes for CASSLVGPAGNYEQYF.

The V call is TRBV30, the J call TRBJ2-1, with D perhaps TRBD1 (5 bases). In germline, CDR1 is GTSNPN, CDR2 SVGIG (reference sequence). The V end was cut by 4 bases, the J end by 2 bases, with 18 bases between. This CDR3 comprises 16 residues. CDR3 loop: CAWTFTGAYPYNEQFF. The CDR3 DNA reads TGTGCCTGGACCTTTACTGGGGCTTATCCCTACAATGAGCAGTTCTTC.

CDR3 sequence: CASSFRTPNSPLHF. For the CDR3, the DNA is TGTGCCAGCAGTTTCCGGACACCCAATTCACCCCTCCACTTT. The chain recombines TRBV28 with TRBJ1-6; maybe TRBD1 (5 bases). Between the trimmed V and J ends, which lost 3 bases and 7 bases, there was a span of 10 bases. In germline, CDR1 is MDHEN, CDR2 SYDVKM. The CDR3 loop spans 14 amino acids. Combining the CDR3 with reference TRBV28 and TRBJ1-6 gives the whole variable domain DVKVTQSSRYLVKRTGEKVFLECVQDMDHENMFWYRQDPGLGLRLIYFSYDVKMKEKGDIPEGYSVSREKKERFSLILESASTNQTSMYLCASSFRTPNSPLHFGNGTRLTVT.

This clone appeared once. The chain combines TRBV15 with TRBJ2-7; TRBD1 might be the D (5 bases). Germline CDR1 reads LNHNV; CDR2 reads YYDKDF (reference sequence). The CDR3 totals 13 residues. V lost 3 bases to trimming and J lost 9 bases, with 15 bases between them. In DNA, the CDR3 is TGTGCCACCAGCAGGGAAACAGGATTAGGGCAGTACTTC. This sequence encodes CATSRETGLGQYF.

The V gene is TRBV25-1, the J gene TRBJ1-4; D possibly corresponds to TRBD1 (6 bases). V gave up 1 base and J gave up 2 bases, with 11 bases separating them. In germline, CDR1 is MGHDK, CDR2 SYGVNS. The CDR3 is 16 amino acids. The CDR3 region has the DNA TGTGCCAGCAGTGAATTGGGGGGGCTTACTAATGAAAAACTGTTTTTT. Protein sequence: CASSELGGLTNEKLFF.

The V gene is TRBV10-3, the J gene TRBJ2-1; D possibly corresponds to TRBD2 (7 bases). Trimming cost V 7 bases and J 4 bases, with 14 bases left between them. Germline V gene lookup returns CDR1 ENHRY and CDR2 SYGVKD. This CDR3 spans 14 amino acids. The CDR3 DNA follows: TGTGCCATCAACGAACAGGGACTATACAATGAGCAGTTCTTC. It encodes CAINEQGLYNEQFF.

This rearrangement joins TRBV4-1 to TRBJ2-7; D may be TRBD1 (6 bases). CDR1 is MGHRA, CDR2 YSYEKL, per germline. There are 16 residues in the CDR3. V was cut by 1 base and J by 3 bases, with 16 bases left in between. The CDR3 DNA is TGCGCCAGCAGCCAAGTTTACGTGGGGGCGTACTACGAGCAGTACTTC. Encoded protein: CASSQVYVGAYYEQYF.